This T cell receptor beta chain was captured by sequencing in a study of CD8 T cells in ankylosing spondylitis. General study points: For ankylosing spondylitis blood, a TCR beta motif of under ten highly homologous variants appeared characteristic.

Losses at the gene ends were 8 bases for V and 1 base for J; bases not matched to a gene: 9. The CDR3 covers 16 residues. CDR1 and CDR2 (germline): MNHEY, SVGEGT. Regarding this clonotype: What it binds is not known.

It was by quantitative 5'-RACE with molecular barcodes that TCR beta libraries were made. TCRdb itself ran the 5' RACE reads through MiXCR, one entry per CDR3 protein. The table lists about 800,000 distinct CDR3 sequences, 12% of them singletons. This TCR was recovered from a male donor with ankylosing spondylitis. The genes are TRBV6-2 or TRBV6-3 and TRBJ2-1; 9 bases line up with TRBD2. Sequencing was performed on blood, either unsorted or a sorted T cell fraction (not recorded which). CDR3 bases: TGTGCCAGCGCCTTTAGCGGGAGATGGTCCTACAATGAGCAGTTCTTC. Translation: CASAFSGRWSYNEQFF.